The clone carrying this TCR beta chain was counted a few times. Antigen unknown. TCRdb passed the 5' RACE reads through MiXCR, listing each CDR3 protein once. The data contain 380,000 or so distinct CDR3 sequences, 20% of them seen just once; the ten biggest clones take up about an eighth. These data originate in a study of CD8 T cells in ankylosing spondylitis. Study-wide points: What appeared characteristic of ankylosing spondylitis blood was a TCR beta motif of eight highly homologous variants.

CDR3 length: 15 amino acids. CDR1 and CDR2 from the germline V gene are LNHNV and YYDKDF (reference sequence). The V and J ends lost 1 base and 1 base respectively, with 8 bases between them. The chain uses TRBV15 and TRBJ2-1; no clear D. The sequencing input was blood, either unsorted or a sorted T cell fraction (not recorded which). The sequence was obtained from a male donor with ankylosing spondylitis or in good health (not recorded which). For the CDR3, the DNA is TGTGCCACCAGCAGAGCTTCAGAATCCTACAATGAGCAGTTCTTC. It yields the protein CATSRASESYNEQFF.